This T cell receptor (beta chain) was captured in a study of post-analysis software for immune sequencing data. Germline lookup yields CDR1 DFQATT and CDR2 SNEGSKA (reference sequence). This CDR3 contains 16 residues. With regard to this clonotype: Its antigen is not known. Compared with germline, one end of the junction differs, possibly owing to a read error.

Study-wide results and limits: Compared with controls, patients had more of 4 to 6 TRBV segments, including TRBV5-6, TRBV5-1 and TRBV20-1.

TCR beta cDNA libraries included unique molecular identifiers. TCRdb re-analysed the PCR reads in MiXCR, keeping a single row per CDR3 protein. Among about 620,000 distinct CDR3 sequences listed, around 44% were seen once. This TCR derives from a girl under 18 with multiple sclerosis. The chain has TRBV20-1 and TRBJ2-7, with TRBD2 matching 14 bases. Material: blood. This CDR3 is CSTRSGRLAGGLEQYF. CDR3 bases: TGCAGTACTAGATCGGGACGACTAGCGGGAGGGCTCGAGCAGTACTTC.